These 8 T cell receptor beta chains came from one sample sequenced in a study of T cells in Graves' hyperthyroidism and ophthalmopathy. Amplified TCR beta CDR3 regions derived from RNA transcripts. Using the HTBI primer set, a first-round RT-PCR was run on the TCR CDR3. TCRdb used MiXCR to reprocess the multiplex PCR reads, holding one entry per CDR3 protein. The profile shows fewer than 500,000 distinct CDR3 sequences, about 14% of them singletons. Sequences were obtained from blood. These receptors originate from a woman in her 30s with Graves' ophthalmopathy.

This clonotype was seen only a few times. The chain carries TRBV10-3 and TRBJ2-1, with 11 bases aligning to TRBD2. Germline V gives CDR1 ENHRY, CDR2 SYGVKD. With 10 bases clipped from V and 3 bases from J, the junction kept 5 bases outside the gene matches. The CDR3 spans 14 residues. CDR3 region: CATQTSGVYNEQFF. CDR3 DNA: TGTGCCACCCAGACTAGCGGGGTCTACAATGAGCAGTTCTTC.

Of note for this clonotype: A single base separates this from a much larger clone, so it may be a read error. The chain combines TRBV28 with TRBJ1-2; no definite D call. The CDR3 spans 14 residues. Germline V gene lookup returns CDR1 MDHEN and CDR2 SYDVKM. The CDR3 spells CASSLIRNYYGCTF. The CDR3 DNA follows: TGTGCCAGCAGTTTAATCCGAAACTACTATGGCTGCACCTTC.

This clonotype was seen ten or more times. This CDR3 is CASSHGDRAGEQYF. The CDR3 DNA follows: TGCGCCAGCAGCCATGGGGACAGGGCTGGCGAGCAGTACTTC. V gene TRBV5-1 combines with J gene TRBJ2-7; 9 bases map to TRBD1. The ends lost 4 bases at V and 6 bases at J; junction bases unmatched: 8. This CDR3 region has 14 residues. Germline V gene data show CDR1 as SGHRS and CDR2 as YFSETQ.

In this sample, this clonotype turned up many times. The chain employs TRBV28 and TRBJ1-4, with D possibly TRBD1 on 5 matching bases. V gave up 3 bases and J gave up 4 bases, with 15 bases separating them. The CDR3 is 16 amino acids. Per germline, CDR1 MDHEN and CDR2 SYDVKM. The CDR3 here is CASSFNPGLINEKLFF. The CDR3 DNA sequence: TGTGCCAGCAGTTTTAACCCGGGACTGATTAATGAAAAACTGTTTTTT. Full variable domain (outside the CDR3, taken from reference TRBV28 and TRBJ1-4): DVKVTQSSRYLVKRTGEKVFLECVQDMDHENMFWYRQDPGLGLRLIYFSYDVKMKEKGDIPEGYSVSREKKERFSLILESASTNQTSMYLCASSFNPGLINEKLFFGSGTQLSVL.

The chain employs TRBV18 and TRBJ2-2; 8 positions agree with TRBD2. Trimming took 3 bases from V and 6 from J; bases not matched to a gene: 3. Germline lookup yields CDR1 KGHSH and CDR2 LQKENI. The CDR3 spans 14 residues. CDR3 protein: CASSPSGDSGELFF. The CDR3 nucleotides are TGTGCCAGCTCACCTAGCGGGGATTCCGGGGAGCTGTTTTTT.

With regard to this clonotype: A much bigger clone sits one base away, suggesting this may be a read error. The rearrangement joins TRBV12-3 or TRBV12-4 to TRBJ1-5; perhaps TRBD1 as D (6 bases). The CDR3 runs 13 residues. CDR3 nucleotides: TGTGCCAGCAGACAGGGCAGCAATCAGCCCCGGCATTTT. Amino acid sequence: CASRQGSNQPRHF.

Of note for this clonotype: Since a much larger clone is just one base distant, this may be a read error. V gene TRBV28 combines with J gene TRBJ1-4, with 7 bases matching TRBD1. The CDR3 contains 14 residues. Germline-derived CDR1 and CDR2 are MDHEN and SYDVKM. The CDR3, as DNA: TGTGCCAGCGGAAAAGGGGGCGGAAATGGAAAACTGTTTTTT. This translates into CASGKGGGNGKLFF.

This clonotype occurred a few times. This chain joins TRBV7-9 and TRBJ2-2; D gene unclear. CDR1 is SEHNR, CDR2 FQNEAQ, per germline (reference sequence). The V and J ends lost 5 bases and 4 bases respectively, with 14 bases between them. The CDR3 runs 15 residues. CDR3 protein: CASSGRQSSTGELFF. The CDR3 DNA is TGTGCCAGCAGCGGTAGGCAGTCTTCCACCGGGGAGCTGTTTTTT.